This T cell receptor beta chain was documented in a study of monozygotic twins with inflammatory bowel disease. This CDR3 contains 14 residues. Germline-derived CDR1 and CDR2 are DFQATT and SNEGSKA (reference sequence). Each CDR3 protein gets one entry in TCRdb, which reprocessed the 5' RACE reads and gives no DNA. This sample's table has 440,000 or so distinct CDR3 sequences. The chain uses TRBV20-1 and TRBJ2-1. Sequenced material: blood. This TCR was recovered from a human donor with ulcerative colitis or Crohn's disease, or a healthy co-twin of an affected twin (not recorded which). CDR3 residues: CSARPREVYNEQFF.